This entry features one T cell receptor beta chain sequence. Its matching antigen is unknown. This sample is drawn from a study of blood T cells in healthy people across ages. Overall study context: Capture via template switching afforded approximately one barcoded beta molecule per two T cells.

A J-beta primer mix and a sample-barcoded 5' primer were used in a second PCR of about 7 to 12 cycles. TCRdb re-analysed the 5' RACE reads in MiXCR, keeping a single row per CDR3 protein. The sample has about 1,600,000 distinct CDR3 sequences, around two fifths seen once. Study findings and constraints: Roughly linear declines in TCR beta diversity per million T cells occurred with age. Naive T cell percentage strongly correlated with TCR beta diversity. CMV status of donors was not determined, possibly confounding expanded clonotype changes.

Germline V CDR1 and CDR2: SNHLY, FYNNEI. CDR3 length: 17 amino acids. V lost 6 bases to trimming and J lost 2 bases, with 20 bases between them. Sequenced sample: blood. The TCR comes from a woman between 18 and 29 years old in good health. The chain combines TRBV2 with TRBJ2-4, with a tentative D call TRBD1 (5 bases). CDR3 nucleotides: TGTGCCAGCAGACCCAAAGACAGTTTAGCTACCAAAAACATTCAGTACTTC. Its translation is CASRPKDSLATKNIQYF. Drawing the rest from reference TRBV2 and TRBJ2-4, the complete variable domain is EPEVTQTPSHQVTQMGQEVILRCVPISNHLYFYWYRQILGQKVEFLVSFYNNEISEKSEIFDDQFSVERPDGSNFTLKIRSTKLEDSAMYFCASRPKDSLATKNIQYFGAGTRLSVL.